The present TCR beta chain was sequenced within a study of cytomegalovirus exposure and HLA in healthy donors. Study observations and caveats: The majority of CMV-associated TCR beta chains were reported as apparently HLA-restricted in a later analysis. In a later analysis, a missense DCLRE1C variant was linked to TCR beta V- and J-gene trimming.

From germline, CDR1 is LNHDA and CDR2 SQIVND (reference sequence). CDR3 size: 16 residues. The germline V and J ends were trimmed by 7 bases and 0 bases, with 16 bases remaining between them. PCR amplification relied on 60 Vbeta primers (plus 13 Jbeta primers). Some clones are missing from TCRdb's copy, which holds only in-frame ones; the method was immunoSEQ multiplex PCR. Of over 110,000 clones listed, under 80% are singletons. This clone was seen only a few times. Its antigen is still unknown. Source material: PBMCs. This TCR came from a woman between 50 and 59 years old in good health and CMV-seropositive. The chain recombines TRBV19 with TRBJ1-3; D is unclear. The CDR3 protein is CASKSLEGSSGNTIYF. CDR3 sequence (DNA): TGTGCCAGTAAATCGCTCGAGGGCAGCTCTGGAAACACCATATATTTT.